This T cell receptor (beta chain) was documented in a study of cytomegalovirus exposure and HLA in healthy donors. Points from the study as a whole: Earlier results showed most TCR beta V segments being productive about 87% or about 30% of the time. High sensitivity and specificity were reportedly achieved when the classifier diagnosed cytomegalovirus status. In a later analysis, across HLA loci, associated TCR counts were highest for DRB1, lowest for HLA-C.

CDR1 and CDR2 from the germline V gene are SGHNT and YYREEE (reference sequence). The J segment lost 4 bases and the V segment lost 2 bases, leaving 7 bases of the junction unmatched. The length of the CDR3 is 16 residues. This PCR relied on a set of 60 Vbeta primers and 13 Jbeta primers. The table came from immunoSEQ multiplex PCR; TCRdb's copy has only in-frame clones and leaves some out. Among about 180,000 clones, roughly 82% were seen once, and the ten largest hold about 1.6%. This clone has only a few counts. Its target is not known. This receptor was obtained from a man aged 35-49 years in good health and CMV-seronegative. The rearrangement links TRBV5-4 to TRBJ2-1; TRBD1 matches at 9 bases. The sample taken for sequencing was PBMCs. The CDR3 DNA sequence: TGTGCCAGCAGCTTTCACAGGGGGCTAGGGTACAATGAGCAGTTCTTC. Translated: CASSFHRGLGYNEQFF.